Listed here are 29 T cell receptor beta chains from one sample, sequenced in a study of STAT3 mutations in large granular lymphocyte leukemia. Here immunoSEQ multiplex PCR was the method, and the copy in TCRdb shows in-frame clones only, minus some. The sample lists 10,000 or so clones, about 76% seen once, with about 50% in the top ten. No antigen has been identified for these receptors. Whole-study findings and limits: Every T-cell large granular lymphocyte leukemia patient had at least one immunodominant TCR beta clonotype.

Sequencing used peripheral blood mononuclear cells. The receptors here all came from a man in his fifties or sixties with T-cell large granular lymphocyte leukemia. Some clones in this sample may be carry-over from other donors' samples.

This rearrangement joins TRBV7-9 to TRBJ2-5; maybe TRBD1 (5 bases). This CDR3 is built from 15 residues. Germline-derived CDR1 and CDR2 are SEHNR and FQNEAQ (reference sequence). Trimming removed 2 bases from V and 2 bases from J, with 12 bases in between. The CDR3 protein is CASSLFPTGQETQYF. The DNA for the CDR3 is TGTGCCAGCAGCTTATTCCCCACAGGTCAAGAGACCCAGTACTTC. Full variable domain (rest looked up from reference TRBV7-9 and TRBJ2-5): DTGVSQNPRHKITKRGQNVTFRCDPISEHNRLYWYRQTLGQGPEFLTYFQNEAQLEKSRLLSDRFSAERPKGSFSTLEIQRTEQGDSAMYLCASSLFPTGQETQYFGPGTRLLVL.

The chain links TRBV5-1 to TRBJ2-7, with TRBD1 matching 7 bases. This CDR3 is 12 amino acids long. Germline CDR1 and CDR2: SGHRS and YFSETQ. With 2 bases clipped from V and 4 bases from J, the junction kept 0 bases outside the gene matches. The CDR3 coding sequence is TGCGCCAGCAGCTTCAGGGGGTACGAGCAGTACTTC. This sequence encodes CASSFRGYEQYF.

The CDR3, as DNA: TGTGCCAGCAGCTGGACAGGGGGCGAGTACAATGAGCAGTTCTTC. Translating it yields CASSWTGGEYNEQFF. V gene TRBV5-6 combines with J gene TRBJ2-1, with TRBD1 identical over 11 bases. CDR1 SGHDT and CDR2 YYEEEE come from the germline V gene. V lost 3 bases, J lost 4 bases, and 3 bases stayed unmatched. The CDR3 spans 15 residues.

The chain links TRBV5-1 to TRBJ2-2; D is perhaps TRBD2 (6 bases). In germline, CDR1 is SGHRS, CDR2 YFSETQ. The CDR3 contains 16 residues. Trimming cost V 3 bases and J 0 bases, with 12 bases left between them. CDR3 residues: CASSSLSGSNTGELFF. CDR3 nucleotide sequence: TGCGCCAGCAGCTCCCTCAGCGGGTCGAACACCGGGGAGCTGTTTTTT.

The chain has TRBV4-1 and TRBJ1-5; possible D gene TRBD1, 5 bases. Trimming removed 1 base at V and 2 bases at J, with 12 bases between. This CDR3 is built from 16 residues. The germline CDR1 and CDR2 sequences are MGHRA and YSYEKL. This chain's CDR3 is CASSQVGGGGNQPQHF. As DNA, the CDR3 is TGCGCCAGCAGCCAAGTTGGGGGAGGTGGCAATCAGCCCCAGCATTTT.

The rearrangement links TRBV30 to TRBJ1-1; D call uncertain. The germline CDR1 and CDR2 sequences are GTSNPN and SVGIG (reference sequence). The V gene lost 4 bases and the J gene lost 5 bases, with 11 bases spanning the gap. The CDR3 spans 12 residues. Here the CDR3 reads CAWTRLLTEAFF. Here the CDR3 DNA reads TGTGCCTGGACCAGACTACTGACTGAAGCTTTCTTT. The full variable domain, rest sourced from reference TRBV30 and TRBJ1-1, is SQTIHQWPATLVQPVGSPLSLECTVEGTSNPNLYWYRQAAGRGLQLLFYSVGIGQISSEVPQNLSASRPQDRQFILSSKKLLLSDSGFYLCAWTRLLTEAFFGQGTRLTVV.

The CDR3 coding sequence is TGTGCCAGCAGTTACTCTGGCGGGAGCAACGAGCAGTACTTC. It translates to CASSYSGGSNEQYF. The chain uses TRBV6-5 and TRBJ2-7, with 7 bases matching TRBD2. Germline V gives CDR1 MNHEY, CDR2 SVGAGI. CDR3 length: 14 residues. The J segment lost 5 bases and the V segment lost 0 bases, leaving 4 bases of the junction unmatched.

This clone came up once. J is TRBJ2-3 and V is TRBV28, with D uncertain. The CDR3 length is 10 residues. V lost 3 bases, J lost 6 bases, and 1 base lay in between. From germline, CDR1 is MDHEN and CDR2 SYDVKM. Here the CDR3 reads CASSFDTQYF. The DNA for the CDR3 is TGTGCCAGCAGTTTTGATACGCAGTATTTT.

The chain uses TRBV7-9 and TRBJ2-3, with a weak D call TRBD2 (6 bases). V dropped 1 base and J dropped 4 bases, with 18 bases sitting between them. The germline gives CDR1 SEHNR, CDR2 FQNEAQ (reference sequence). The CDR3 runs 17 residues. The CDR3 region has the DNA TGTGCCAGCAGCTTAGTAGGCGGAGGGGATCCCTCAGATACGCAGTATTTT. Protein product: CASSLVGGGDPSDTQYF.

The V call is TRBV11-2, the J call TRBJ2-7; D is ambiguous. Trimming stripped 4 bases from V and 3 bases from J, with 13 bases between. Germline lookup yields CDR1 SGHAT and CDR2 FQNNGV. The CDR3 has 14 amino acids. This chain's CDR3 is CASSSSTGRYEQYF. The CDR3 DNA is TGTGCCAGCAGCTCCTCGACCGGACGCTACGAGCAGTACTTC.

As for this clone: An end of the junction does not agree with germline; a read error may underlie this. The CDR3 nucleotides read TGTGCCAGCAGCCGTGGGACTTCCCAAGGGACCCAGTACTTC. It specifies CASSRGTSQGTQYF. This chain uses TRBV5-6 with TRBJ2-5, with D perhaps TRBD2 (6 bases). Looked up from germline, CDR1 is SGHDT and CDR2 is YYEEEE. The CDR3 totals 14 residues.

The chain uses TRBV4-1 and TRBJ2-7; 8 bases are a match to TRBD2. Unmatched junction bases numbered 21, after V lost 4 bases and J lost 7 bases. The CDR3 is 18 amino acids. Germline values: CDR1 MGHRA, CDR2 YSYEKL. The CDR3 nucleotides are TGCGCCAGCAGCCCTCAGGTAGCGGGGTATACGACCTTACGGGAGCAGTACTTC. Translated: CASSPQVAGYTTLREQYF.

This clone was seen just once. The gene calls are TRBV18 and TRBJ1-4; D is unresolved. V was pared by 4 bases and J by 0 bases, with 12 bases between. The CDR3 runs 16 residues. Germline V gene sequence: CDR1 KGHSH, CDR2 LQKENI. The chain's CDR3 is CASSRVPGATNEKLFF. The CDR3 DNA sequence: TGTGCCAGCTCACGGGTCCCTGGGGCAACTAATGAAAAACTGTTTTTT.

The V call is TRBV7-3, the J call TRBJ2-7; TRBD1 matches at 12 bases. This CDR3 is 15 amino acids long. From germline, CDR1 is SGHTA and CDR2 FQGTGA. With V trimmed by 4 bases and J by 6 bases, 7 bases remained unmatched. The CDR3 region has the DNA TGTGCCAGCAGCTCTACCGGGACAGGGGGCCGCGAGCAGTACTTC. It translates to CASSSTGTGGREQYF.

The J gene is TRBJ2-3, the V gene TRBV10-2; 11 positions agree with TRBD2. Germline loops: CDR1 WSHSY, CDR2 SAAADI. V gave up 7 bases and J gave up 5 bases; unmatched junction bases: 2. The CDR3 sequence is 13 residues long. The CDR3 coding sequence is TGCGCCAGCACAGGACTAGCGGGAGATACGCAGTATTTT. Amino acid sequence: CASTGLAGDTQYF.

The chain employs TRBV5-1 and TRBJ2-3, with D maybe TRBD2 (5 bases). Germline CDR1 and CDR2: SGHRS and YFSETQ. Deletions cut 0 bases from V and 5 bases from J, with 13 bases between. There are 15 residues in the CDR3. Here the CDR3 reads CASSLDGKREDTQYF. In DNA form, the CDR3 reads TGCGCCAGCAGCTTGGACGGGAAACGAGAAGATACGCAGTATTTT.

The DNA for the CDR3 is TGCGCCAGCAGCTTGGAGTTCAGCTCAATGGAGCAGTACTTC. Amino acids: CASSLEFSSMEQYF. This chain links TRBV5-1 with TRBJ2-7, with D unclear. V dropped 0 bases and J dropped 7 bases, with 14 bases sitting between them. Germline V gives CDR1 SGHRS, CDR2 YFSETQ. The CDR3 contains 14 residues.

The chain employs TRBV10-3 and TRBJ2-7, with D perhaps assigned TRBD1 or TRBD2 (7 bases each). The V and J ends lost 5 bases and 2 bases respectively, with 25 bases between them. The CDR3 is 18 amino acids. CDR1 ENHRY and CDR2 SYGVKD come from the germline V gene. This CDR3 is CAISPWGGGEGGTYEQYF. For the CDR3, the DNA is TGTGCCATCAGTCCTTGGGGAGGGGGCGAGGGAGGGACCTACGAGCAGTACTTC.

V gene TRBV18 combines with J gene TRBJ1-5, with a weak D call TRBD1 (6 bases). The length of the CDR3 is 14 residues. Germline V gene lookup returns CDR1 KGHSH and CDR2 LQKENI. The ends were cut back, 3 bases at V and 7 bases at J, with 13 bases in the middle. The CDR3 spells CASSPRTDQQPQHF. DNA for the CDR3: TGTGCCAGCTCACCCCGGACAGACCAACAGCCCCAGCATTTT.

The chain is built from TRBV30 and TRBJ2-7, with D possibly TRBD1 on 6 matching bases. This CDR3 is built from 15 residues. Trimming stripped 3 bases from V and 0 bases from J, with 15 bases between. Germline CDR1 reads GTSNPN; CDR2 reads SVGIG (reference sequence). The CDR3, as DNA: TGTGCCTGGAGCACAGGACAGCCGAGCTCCTACGAGCAGTACTTC. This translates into CAWSTGQPSSYEQYF.

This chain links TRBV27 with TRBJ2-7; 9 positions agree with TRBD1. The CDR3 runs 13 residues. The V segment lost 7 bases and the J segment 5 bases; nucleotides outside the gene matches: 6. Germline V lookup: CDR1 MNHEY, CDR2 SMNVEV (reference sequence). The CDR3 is CASNRQGDNEQYF. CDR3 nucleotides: TGTGCCAGCAATCGACAGGGGGACAACGAGCAGTACTTC.

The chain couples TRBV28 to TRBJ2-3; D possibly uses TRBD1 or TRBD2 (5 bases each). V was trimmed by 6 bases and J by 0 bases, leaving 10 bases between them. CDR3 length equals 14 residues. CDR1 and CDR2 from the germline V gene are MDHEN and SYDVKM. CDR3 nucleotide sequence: TGTGCCAGCAGGCCGGGACGGAGCACAGATACGCAGTATTTT. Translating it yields CASRPGRSTDTQYF.

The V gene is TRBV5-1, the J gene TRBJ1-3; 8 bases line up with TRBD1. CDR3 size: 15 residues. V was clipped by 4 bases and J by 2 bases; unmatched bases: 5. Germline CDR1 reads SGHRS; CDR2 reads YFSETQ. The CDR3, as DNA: TGCGCCAGCAGCGCGACAGGGGATACTGGAAACACCATATATTTT. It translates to CASSATGDTGNTIYF.

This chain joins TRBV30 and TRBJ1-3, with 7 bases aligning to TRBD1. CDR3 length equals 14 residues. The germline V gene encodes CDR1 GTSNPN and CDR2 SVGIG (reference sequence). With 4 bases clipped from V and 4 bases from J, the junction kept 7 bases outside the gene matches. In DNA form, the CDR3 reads TGTGCCTGGAAAACAGGGGCGGGGGGAAACACCATATATTTT. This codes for CAWKTGAGGNTIYF.

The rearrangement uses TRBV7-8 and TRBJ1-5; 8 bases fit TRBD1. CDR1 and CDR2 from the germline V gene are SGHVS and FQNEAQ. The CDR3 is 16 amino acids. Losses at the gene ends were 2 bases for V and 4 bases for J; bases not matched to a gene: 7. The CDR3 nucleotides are TGTGCCAGCAGCTTAAGGATGAGGACAGGGAATCAGCCCCAGCATTTT. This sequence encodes CASSLRMRTGNQPQHF.

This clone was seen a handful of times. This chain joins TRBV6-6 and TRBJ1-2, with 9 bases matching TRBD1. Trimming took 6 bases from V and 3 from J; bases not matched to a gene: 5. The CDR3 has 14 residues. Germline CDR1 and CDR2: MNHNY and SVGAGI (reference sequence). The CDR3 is CASRSGQGDYGYTF. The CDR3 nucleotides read TGTGCCAGCAGGTCGGGACAGGGAGACTATGGCTACACCTTC.

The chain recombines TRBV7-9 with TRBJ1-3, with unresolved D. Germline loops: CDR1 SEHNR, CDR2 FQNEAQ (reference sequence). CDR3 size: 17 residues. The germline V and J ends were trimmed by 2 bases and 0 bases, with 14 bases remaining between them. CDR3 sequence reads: CASSLSVGLDSGNTIYF. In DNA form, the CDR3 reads TGTGCCAGCAGCTTATCAGTCGGCCTGGACTCTGGAAACACCATATATTTT.

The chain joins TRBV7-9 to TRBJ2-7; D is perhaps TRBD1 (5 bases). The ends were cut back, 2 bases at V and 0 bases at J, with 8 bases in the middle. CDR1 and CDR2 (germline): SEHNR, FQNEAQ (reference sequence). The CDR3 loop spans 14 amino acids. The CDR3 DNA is TGTGCCAGCAGCTTACAGGGCGACTCCTACGAGCAGTACTTC. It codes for CASSLQGDSYEQYF.

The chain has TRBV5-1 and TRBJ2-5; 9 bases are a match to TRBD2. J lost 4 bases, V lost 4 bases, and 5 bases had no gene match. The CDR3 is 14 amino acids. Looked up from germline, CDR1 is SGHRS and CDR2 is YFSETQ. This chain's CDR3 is CASSLETSGETQYF. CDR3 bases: TGCGCCAGCAGCCTGGAGACTAGCGGAGAGACCCAGTACTTC.